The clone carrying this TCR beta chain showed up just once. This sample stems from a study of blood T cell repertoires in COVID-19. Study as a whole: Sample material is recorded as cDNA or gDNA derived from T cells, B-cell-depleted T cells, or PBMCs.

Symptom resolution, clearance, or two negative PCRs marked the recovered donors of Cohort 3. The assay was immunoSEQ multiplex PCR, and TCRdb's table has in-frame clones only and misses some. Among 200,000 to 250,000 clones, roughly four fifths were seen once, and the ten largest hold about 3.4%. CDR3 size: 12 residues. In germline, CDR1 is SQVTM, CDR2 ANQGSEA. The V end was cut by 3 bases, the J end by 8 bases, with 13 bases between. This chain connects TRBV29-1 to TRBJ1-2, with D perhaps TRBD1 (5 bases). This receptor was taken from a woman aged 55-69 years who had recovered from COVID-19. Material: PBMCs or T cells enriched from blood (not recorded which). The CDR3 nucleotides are TGCAGCGTTGACAGCGGGGAGGGGGGCTACACCTTC. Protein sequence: CSVDSGEGGYTF.